What follows are 31 T cell receptor beta chains derived from one specimen sequenced in a study of CD8+ T cells in alopecia areata. Extracted RNA was reverse transcribed, and the resulting cDNA served as sequencing template. Here immunoSEQ multiplex PCR was the method, and the copy in TCRdb shows in-frame clones only, minus some. Here the sample spans approximately 150,000 clones, more than 45% being singletons. Sequenced sample: CD4+ T cells sorted from blood. The receptors derive from a human donor with alopecia areata.

This clone was picked up a small number of times. The genes are TRBV29-1 and TRBJ1-1; TRBD1 is a possible D gene (6 bases). In germline, CDR1 is SQVTM, CDR2 ANQGSEA. This CDR3 comprises 12 residues. The V end lost 7 bases, the J end lost 0 bases, and 9 bases lay between the germline ends. The DNA of the CDR3 is TGCAGCGCTCGGACAGTGAACACTGAAGCTTTCTTT. Translating it yields CSARTVNTEAFF.

In DNA form, the CDR3 reads TGTGCCAGCAGCGGGGCACTAGCGGGAATAAGGGGAGTAGGGACCCAGTACTTC. Its protein product is CASSGALAGIRGVGTQYF. The chain uses TRBV7-8 and TRBJ2-5; 10 nucleotides line up with TRBD2. This CDR3 contains 18 residues. CDR1 is SGHVS, CDR2 FQNEAQ, per germline. V was pared by 5 bases and J by 7 bases, with 19 bases of the junction left unmatched.

V usage is TRBV29-1 and J usage is TRBJ2-5; D is unresolved. CDR1 SQVTM and CDR2 ANQGSEA come from the germline V gene. Between the trimmed V and J ends, which lost 4 bases and 9 bases, there was a span of 12 bases. This CDR3 comprises 11 residues. The CDR3 loop is CSVGFVEAQYF. CDR3 coding DNA: TGCAGCGTTGGTTTTGTAGAAGCCCAGTACTTC.

The V call is TRBV29-1, the J call TRBJ2-7; TRBD1 might be the D (6 bases). This CDR3 is 12 amino acids long. CDR1 and CDR2 from the germline V gene are SQVTM and ANQGSEA. The ends were cut back, 6 bases at V and 2 bases at J, with 11 bases in the middle. The CDR3 nucleotides are TGCAGCGTCCGACAGGAGACCTACGAGCAGTACTTC. Protein sequence: CSVRQETYEQYF.

The V call is TRBV4-1, the J call TRBJ2-1; D may be TRBD1 (5 bases). The germline V gene encodes CDR1 MGHRA and CDR2 YSYEKL. V gave up 4 bases and J gave up 4 bases, with 14 bases separating them. This CDR3 comprises 15 residues. The CDR3 DNA is TGCGCCAGCAGCCCAGCTGGGGCAGAGTACAATGAGCAGTTCTTC. It yields the protein CASSPAGAEYNEQFF.

There are a few counts of this clone. The chain combines TRBV2 with TRBJ2-2, with 10 bases that match TRBD2. The CDR3 spans 14 residues. Germline CDR1 reads SNHLY; CDR2 reads FYNNEI. V shed 8 bases and J 3 bases; nucleotides not matched to a gene: 3. CDR3 nucleotide sequence: TGTGCCAGCTCGCTAGCGGGAGACACCGGGGAGCTGTTTTTT. This codes for CASSLAGDTGELFF. Combining the CDR3 with reference TRBV2 and TRBJ2-2 gives the whole variable domain EPEVTQTPSHQVTQMGQEVILRCVPISNHLYFYWYRQILGQKVEFLVSFYNNEISEKSEIFDDQFSVERPDGSNFTLKIRSTKLEDSAMYFCASSLAGDTGELFFGEGSRLTVL.

The chain couples TRBV15 to TRBJ2-7; weak D call: TRBD1 (7 bases). The CDR3 spans 16 residues. The germline gives CDR1 LNHNV, CDR2 YYDKDF (reference sequence). Trimming pared 4 bases from V and 2 bases from J, leaving 18 bases between. The CDR3: CATSKKAGTVAYEQYF. The DNA of the CDR3 is TGTGCCACCAGCAAAAAGGCGGGGACAGTAGCCTACGAGCAGTACTTC.

The chain carries TRBV7-9 and TRBJ2-7, with 8 bases aligning to TRBD1. V lost 0 bases, J lost 3 bases, and 4 bases stayed unmatched. CDR3 length: 15 amino acids. The germline gives CDR1 SEHNR, CDR2 FQNEAQ (reference sequence). CDR3 nucleotide sequence: TGTGCCAGCAGCTTAGCTGGACAGGGTCGCTACGAGCAGTACTTC. It encodes CASSLAGQGRYEQYF.

This clone was seen a handful of times. The chain combines TRBV29-1 with TRBJ2-4; D may be TRBD1 (5 bases). The ends were cut back, 7 bases at V and 0 bases at J, with 13 bases in the middle. The CDR3 totals 14 residues. CDR1 is SQVTM and CDR2 is ANQGSEA in the germline V gene. This chain's CDR3 is CSATQGLAKNIQYF. In DNA, the CDR3 is TGCAGCGCTACTCAGGGATTAGCCAAAAACATTCAGTACTTC.

This clone was seen a handful of times. The chain carries TRBV5-4 and TRBJ2-3; 11 nucleotides align to TRBD2. Germline CDR1 reads SGHNT; CDR2 reads YYREEE (reference sequence). The CDR3 spans 16 residues. V dropped 6 bases and J dropped 5; count of bases not matched to a gene: 11. The CDR3: CASTPVSGRAGDTQYF. CDR3 nucleotides: TGTGCCAGCACCCCGGTTAGCGGGAGGGCCGGAGATACGCAGTATTTT.

This clone was observed a few times. V and J are TRBV29-1 and TRBJ2-1; TRBD2 matches at 11 bases. CDR1 and CDR2 from the germline V gene are SQVTM and ANQGSEA. With V trimmed by 7 bases and J by 4 bases, 6 bases remained unmatched. The CDR3 is made up of 14 amino acids. CDR3 loop: CSAQLAGVYNEQFF. Here the CDR3 DNA reads TGCAGCGCGCAACTAGCGGGAGTGTACAATGAGCAGTTCTTC.

The chain has TRBV6-5 and TRBJ2-1; the match to TRBD2 covers 9 bases. The V segment lost 4 bases and the J segment 2 bases; nucleotides outside the gene matches: 6. The length of the CDR3 is 16 residues. Per the germline V gene, CDR1 is MNHEY and CDR2 is SVGAGI. CDR3 DNA: TGTGCCAGCAGTTTAGCGGGGGCCGGGACCTACAATGAGCAGTTCTTC. Its protein product is CASSLAGAGTYNEQFF.

This clone was observed once. V is TRBV29-1 and J is TRBJ2-5; D remains unclear. CDR3 length: 10 residues. Trimming took 6 bases from V and 5 from J, leaving 7 bases between them. Germline CDR1 is SQVTM and CDR2 is ANQGSEA. The CDR3 is CSVVPETQYF. In nucleotides, the CDR3 is TGCAGCGTGGTACCGGAGACCCAGTACTTC.

This clone was counted a single time. The chain employs TRBV5-1 and TRBJ2-7, with D possibly matching TRBD1 (6 bases). There are 14 residues in the CDR3. V was trimmed by 1 base and J by 5 bases, leaving 13 bases between them. The germline gives CDR1 SGHRS, CDR2 YFSETQ. Here the CDR3 DNA reads TGCGCCAGCAGCTTGTTTTCAGGGGATCACGAGCAGTACTTC. It specifies CASSLFSGDHEQYF. The variable domain in full, with the rest retrieved from reference TRBV5-1 and TRBJ2-7, is KAGVTQTPRYLIKTRGQQVTLSCSPISGHRSVSWYQQTPGQGLQFLFEYFSETQRNKGNFPGRFSGRQFSNSRSEMNVSTLELGDSALYLCASSLFSGDHEQYFGPGTRLTVT.

This clone was seen a handful of times. The rearrangement joins TRBV11-2 to TRBJ2-3, with 8 bases fitting TRBD1. The CDR3 is 16 amino acids. J was trimmed by 0 bases and V by 5 bases; bases with no gene match: 7. Germline-derived CDR1 and CDR2 are SGHAT and FQNNGV. The CDR3 DNA sequence: TGTGCCAGCAGCCGTCGGACAGGGACTAGCACAGATACGCAGTATTTT. It specifies CASSRRTGTSTDTQYF. Full variable domain (remainder filled in from reference TRBV11-2 and TRBJ2-3): EAGVAQSPRYKIIEKRQSVAFWCNPISGHATLYWYQQILGQGPKLLIQFQNNGVVDDSQLPKDRFSAERLKGVDSTLKIQPAKLEDSAVYLCASSRRTGTSTDTQYFGPGTRLTVL.

The CDR3 is CASSPQSGQGEEKLFF. The CDR3 bases are TGTGCCAGTAGTCCACAGTCAGGGCAGGGCGAGGAAAAACTGTTTTTT. V is TRBV19 and J is TRBJ1-4, with D perhaps TRBD1 (5 bases). Looked up from germline, CDR1 is LNHDA and CDR2 is SQIVND (reference sequence). V lost 5 bases to trimming and J lost 8 bases, with 21 bases between them. The CDR3 has 16 residues.

This clone has just a few counts. This chain links TRBV4-2 with TRBJ2-1; 7 bases line up with TRBD2. The CDR3 totals 14 residues. CDR1 is LGHNA and CDR2 is YNFKEQ in the germline V gene. The trim removed 2 bases at V and 3 bases at J, leaving 1 base unmatched. CDR3: CASSQRTSYNEQFF. The CDR3 DNA reads TGTGCCAGCAGCCAAAGGACTAGCTACAATGAGCAGTTCTTC.

The chain combines TRBV29-1 with TRBJ2-7; possible D gene TRBD1, 6 bases. Trimming left V 5 bases short and J 6 bases short, with 8 bases between. Germline CDR1 is SQVTM and CDR2 is ANQGSEA. The CDR3 has 10 amino acids. The CDR3 coding sequence is TGCAGCGTTCCCAGGGGCGAGCAGTACTTC. Translation gives CSVPRGEQYF.

This rearrangement joins TRBV14 to TRBJ2-5, with 7 bases aligning to TRBD2. The CDR3 runs 14 residues. The trim removed 4 bases at V and 4 bases at J, leaving 6 bases unmatched. Germline CDR1 and CDR2: SGHDN and FVKESK. The CDR3 DNA reads as TGTGCCAGCAGCCTCGCGGGAGTGGGAGAGACCCAGTACTTC. It translates to CASSLAGVGETQYF.

V is TRBV4-1 and J is TRBJ2-7; D not resolved. CDR1 and CDR2 (germline): MGHRA, YSYEKL. Deletions cut 6 bases from V and 0 bases from J, with 18 bases between. CDR3 length: 16 residues. Here the CDR3 reads CASRFSYKESSYEQYF. CDR3 coding DNA: TGCGCCAGCAGGTTCTCATATAAAGAAAGCTCCTACGAGCAGTACTTC.

Concerning this clone itself: Other DNA sequences in the sample encode the same CDR3. This chain joins TRBV2 and TRBJ1-2; D remains unclear. Germline V gene lookup returns CDR1 SNHLY and CDR2 FYNNEI. This CDR3 comprises 12 residues. Trimming took off 1 base at V and 4 bases at J, with 4 bases between the two ends. The CDR3 region has the DNA TGTGCCAGCAGTGAAGGGGGCTATGGCTACACCTTC. This codes for CASSEGGYGYTF.

The rearrangement links TRBV7-9 to TRBJ2-5, with TRBD1 identical over 11 bases. Germline V lookup: CDR1 SEHNR, CDR2 FQNEAQ (reference sequence). Unmatched junction bases numbered 4, after V lost 0 bases and J lost 4 bases. The CDR3 runs 16 residues. In DNA, the CDR3 is TGTGCCAGCAGCTTAGCCTCCGGGACAGGGGGAGAGACCCAGTACTTC. The encoded protein is CASSLASGTGGETQYF.

V usage is TRBV27 and J usage is TRBJ2-7; D might be TRBD1 or TRBD2, each matching 5 bases. Germline values: CDR1 MNHEY, CDR2 SMNVEV (reference sequence). Trimming stripped 6 bases from V and 0 bases from J, with 12 bases between. This CDR3 contains 14 residues. CDR3 in amino acids: CASSPGRYSYEQYF. The CDR3 nucleotides are TGTGCCAGCAGCCCGGGGCGGTACTCCTACGAGCAGTACTTC.

This clone was counted only a few times. The chain has TRBV6-5 and TRBJ1-2; perhaps TRBD1 as D (5 bases). The CDR3 length is 14 residues. With 6 bases removed from V and 4 bases from J, the gap between germline ends came to 15 bases. Germline V gives CDR1 MNHEY, CDR2 SVGAGI. The CDR3 DNA reads as TGTGCCAGCAGCCCTAGGGACGCCGTCTATGGCTACACCTTC. The encoded protein is CASSPRDAVYGYTF.

This chain connects TRBV23-1 to TRBJ2-6; TRBD1 might be the D (6 bases). TRBV23-1 is an ORF for which the function is uncertain. There are 17 residues in the CDR3. Between the trimmed V and J ends, which lost 2 bases and 2 bases, there was a span of 13 bases. CDR3 residues: CASSQEGVQAGANVLTF. The CDR3 nucleotides are TGCGCCAGCAGTCAAGAGGGGGTACAGGCTGGGGCCAACGTCCTGACTTTC.

As to this clone: Other nucleotide sequences in the sample specify the same CDR3. The chain links TRBV4-1 to TRBJ1-1; 11 bases fit TRBD1. The CDR3 extends over 14 amino acids. Germline-derived CDR1 and CDR2 are MGHRA and YSYEKL. The V gene end was trimmed by 3 bases and the J gene end by 5 bases; junction bases not matched to a gene: 2. The DNA for the CDR3 is TGCGCCAGCAGCCAGGGACAGGGGGGAACTGAAGCTTTCTTT. Protein product: CASSQGQGGTEAFF.

The sample holds a few counts of this clone. This chain connects TRBV7-9 to TRBJ2-7; TRBD2 is a possible D gene (5 bases). Germline values: CDR1 SEHNR, CDR2 FQNEAQ (reference sequence). Trimming took 5 bases from V and 4 from J, leaving 9 bases between them. CDR3 length: 12 amino acids. CDR3 residues: CASSHGVYEQYF. In DNA form, the CDR3 reads TGTGCCAGCAGCCACGGGGTATACGAGCAGTACTTC.

The chain carries TRBV20-1 and TRBJ2-3, with TRBD2 identical over 7 bases. In germline, CDR1 is DFQATT, CDR2 SNEGSKA (reference sequence). The V and J ends lost 5 bases and 6 bases, in that order; junction bases with no gene match: 2. The CDR3 is made up of 11 amino acids. The CDR3 loop reads CSAGREDTQYF. CDR3 bases: TGCAGTGCTGGGCGGGAGGATACGCAGTATTTT.

This clone has a single count. V usage is TRBV27 and J usage is TRBJ2-1, with D tentatively TRBD1 (6 bases). V was cut by 9 bases and J by 4 bases, with 13 bases left in between. The CDR3 is made up of 13 amino acids. In germline, CDR1 is MNHEY, CDR2 SMNVEV (reference sequence). CDR3 sequence: CASRTVRYNEQFF. Written as DNA, the CDR3 is TGTGCCAGTAGGACAGTTCGATACAATGAGCAGTTCTTC.

The V and J genes are TRBV9 and TRBJ1-2; TRBD1 matches at 7 bases. V lost 1 base to trimming and J lost 5 bases; unmatched junction nucleotides: 5. The CDR3 consists of 14 residues. Looked up from germline, CDR1 is SGDLS and CDR2 is YYNGEE. CDR3 sequence (DNA): TGTGCCAGCAGCGTAATGCCAGGGGGTTATGGCTACACCTTC. Translated: CASSVMPGGYGYTF.

This clone was seen a few times. The chain carries TRBV28 and TRBJ2-5; tentatively, D is TRBD2 (6 bases). The CDR3 is 14 residues long. CDR1 and CDR2 from the germline V gene are MDHEN and SYDVKM. V lost 7 bases and J 0 bases, leaving 12 bases between the germline ends. The CDR3 protein is CASKSGGYQETQYF. DNA of the CDR3: TGTGCCAGCAAATCCGGGGGTTACCAAGAGACCCAGTACTTC.